This T cell receptor beta chain was sequenced for a study of a mutant IDH1 vaccine in newly diagnosed glioma. The wider study: Receipt of radiotherapy, temozolomide, or both preceded the study, and most received both.

Repertoires were generated with immunoSEQ multiplex PCR, while TCRdb's copy carries only in-frame clones and drops some. The sample holds about 68,000 clones; less than 85% are singletons and the top ten take approximately 8%. The V gene lost 5 bases and the J gene lost 6 bases, with 14 bases spanning the gap. CDR3 length: 13 residues. Per germline, CDR1 SGHAT and CDR2 FQNNGV. Study-wide findings and caveats: Vaccination elicited immune responses in around 92% of patients. Variations in leading peripheral T cell clonotypes appeared to have no connection with pseudoprogression.

Time point of the sample: baseline, week 1 (first vaccination visit). Sample treatment: pre-vaccination baseline after standard-of-care therapy. About this clone: What it recognizes is unknown.

Sequencing was performed on PBMCs, taken from a glioma patient treated with radiotherapy, temozolomide or both. The clonotype comes from a man aged 50 or older with glioma. V is TRBV11-2 and J is TRBJ2-7; TRBD1 might be the D (5 bases). For the CDR3, the DNA is TGTGCCAGCAGCATAACACAGGATTTCGAGCAGTACTTC. Residues: CASSITQDFEQYF.